What follows are 5 T cell receptor beta chains derived from one specimen sequenced in a study of regulatory T cells in long-lasting Graves disease. Libraries of TCR beta came from iRepertoire HTBI primers plus Arm-PCR of CDR3 regions. TCRdb reprocessed the multiplex PCR reads via MiXCR and lists one record per CDR3 protein. The data contain roughly 500,000 distinct CDR3 sequences, about 13% of them singletons. Time point meaning: newly diagnosed GD, antithyroid drugs for less than 3 months. The authors made the TCR library using RNA they extracted from PBMCs. The data also belong to a second study, concerning T cells in Graves' hyperthyroidism and ophthalmopathy.

This specimen consisted of peripheral blood mononuclear cells (PBMCs), obtained at new diagnosis, from a patient treated with antithyroid drugs. The receptors come from a man aged 25-40 years with Graves disease.

About this clonotype itself: A single base separates this from a much larger clone, so it may be a read error. J is TRBJ2-1 and V is TRBV6-2 or TRBV6-3; 11 bases are shared with TRBD2. The length of the CDR3 is 15 residues. Germline V gene data show CDR1 as MNHEY and CDR2 as SVGEGT. In DNA form, the CDR3 reads TGTGCCAGCAGTTACTCACTAGCGGGAGCCAATGAGCAGTTATTC. Protein sequence: CASSYSLAGANEQLF.

This clonotype was counted at least ten times. The chain combines TRBV12-3 or TRBV12-4 with TRBJ2-7; D is undetermined. The CDR3 has 16 amino acids. V was trimmed by 1 base and J by 0 bases, leaving 13 bases between them. CDR3 sequence: CASSLVSRPFSYEQYF. In DNA, the CDR3 is TGTGCCAGCAGTTTAGTCAGCCGTCCCTTCTCCTACGAGCAGTACTTC.

This clonotype was detected ten times or more. The genes are TRBV15 and TRBJ2-5; 8 bases are a match to TRBD1. V lost 0 bases, J lost 5 bases, and 2 bases stayed unmatched. This CDR3 is 14 amino acids long. In germline, CDR1 is LNHNV, CDR2 YYDKDF (reference sequence). The CDR3 sequence: CATSRDRGQETQYF. Here the CDR3 DNA reads TGTGCCACCAGCAGAGACAGGGGGCAGGAGACCCAGTACTTC.

This clonotype was seen at least ten times. The chain joins TRBV19 to TRBJ2-7; 7 bases map to TRBD2. Germline lookup yields CDR1 LNHDA and CDR2 SQIVND (reference sequence). The CDR3 has 14 amino acids. The V and J ends lost 4 bases and 5 bases, in that order; junction bases with no gene match: 8. The CDR3 here is CASSTREGRHEQYF. Written as DNA, the CDR3 is TGTGCCAGTAGTACAAGGGAGGGGCGCCACGAGCAGTACTTC.

In its sample, this clonotype was seen many times. The chain employs TRBV19 and TRBJ2-7; D gene ambiguous. V was pared by 10 bases and J by 7 bases, with 17 bases between. From germline, CDR1 is LNHDA and CDR2 SQIVND (reference sequence). This CDR3 is built from 12 residues. The CDR3 region is CATSLDLEEQYF. Written as DNA, the CDR3 is TGTGCCACCAGCTTGGACCTGGAGGAGCAGTACTTC. Full variable domain (rest looked up from reference TRBV19 and TRBJ2-7): DGGITQSPKYLFRKEGQNVTLSCEQNLNHDAMYWYRQDPGQGLRLIYYSQIVNDFQKGDIAEGYSVSREKKESFPLTVTSAQKNPTAFYLCATSLDLEEQYFGPGTRLTVT.